A selection of T cell receptor beta chains follows, all from one sample in a study of shared clonotypes between healthy human individuals. Generated by immunoSEQ multiplex PCR, the TCRdb table keeps only in-frame clones and is missing some. The sample lists roughly 640,000 clones, more than 95% seen once, with less than 0.065% in the top ten. Specimen: naive CD4+ T cells sorted from blood. The receptors were sampled from a woman aged 30 to 39 in good health. Both conserved end residues are part of each CDR3. A D gene is named only where the DNA matches it firmly. Some rows have no size entry. The others give once, few or many, or a class for an expanded clone.

V: TRBV18
J: TRBJ2-2
size: -
D: TRBD2
CDR3: CASSPRETTGELFF
DNA: TGTGCCAGCTCACCGCGGGAGACCACCGGGGAGCTGTTTTTT

V: TRBV29-1
J: TRBJ1-3
size: -
D: -
CDR3: CSVEGIFGNTIYF
DNA: TGCAGCGTTGAAGGGATCTTTGGAAACACCATATATTTT

V: TRBV4-2
J: TRBJ2-3
size: -
D: TRBD2
CDR3: CASSQASSGSSDTQYF
DNA: TGTGCCAGCAGCCAAGCATCTAGCGGGAGCTCAGATACGCAGTATTTT

V: TRBV2
J: TRBJ1-2
size: -
D: -
CDR3: CASTEGGAGAFYGYTF
DNA: TGTGCCAGCACCGAAGGGGGGGCAGGGGCTTTCTATGGCTACACCTTC

V: TRBV28
J: TRBJ2-2
size: -
D: -
CDR3: CASSLWSFVAPNTGELFF
DNA: TGTGCCAGCAGTTTATGGTCGTTTGTAGCGCCAAACACCGGGGAGCTGTTTTTT

V: TRBV2
J: TRBJ1-1
size: -
D: -
CDR3: CASSETRVNTEAFF
DNA: TGTGCCAGCAGTGAAACGAGGGTAAACACTGAAGCTTTCTTT

V: TRBV19
J: TRBJ2-1
size: -
D: -
CDR3: CASSIFQGYNEQFF
DNA: TGTGCCAGTAGTATATTTCAGGGGTACAATGAGCAGTTCTTC

V: TRBV2
J: TRBJ2-1
size: -
D: TRBD1
CDR3: CASTRGYRTRDRGPNEQFF
DNA: TGTGCCAGCACCCGAGGGTACCGCACCCGGGACAGGGGGCCGAATGAGCAGTTCTTC

V: TRBV10-2
J: TRBJ2-5
size: few
D: TRBD2
CDR3: CASSWTSHLETQYF
DNA: TGCGCCAGCAGTTGGACTAGTCATTTAGAGACCCAGTACTTC

V: TRBV5-4
J: TRBJ2-7
size: -
D: -
CDR3: CASSLESSGGYTYEQYF
DNA: TGTGCCAGCAGCTTGGAATCGTCAGGAGGGTATACCTACGAGCAGTACTTC

V: TRBV6-1
J: TRBJ2-7
size: -
D: TRBD1
CDR3: CASSAGTGRLHEQYF
DNA: TGTGCCAGCAGTGCCGGGACAGGGAGACTACACGAGCAGTACTTC

V: TRBV28
J: TRBJ2-2
size: -
D: TRBD1
CDR3: CATRQGTANTGELFF
DNA: TGTGCCACCCGACAGGGGACTGCGAACACCGGGGAGCTGTTTTTT

V: TRBV27
J: TRBJ1-1
size: -
D: TRBD1
CDR3: CASSFLGQRNTEAFF
DNA: TGTGCCAGCAGTTTTTTGGGACAGAGGAACACTGAAGCTTTCTTT

V: TRBV9
J: TRBJ2-3
size: -
D: TRBD2
CDR3: CASSLGLAGGGRDTQYF
DNA: TGTGCCAGCAGCTTGGGACTAGCGGGAGGTGGAAGAGATACGCAGTATTTT

V: TRBV7-9
J: TRBJ2-1
size: -
D: -
CDR3: CASSLGLGLRRDEQFF
DNA: TGTGCCAGCAGCTTAGGGCTGGGGTTAAGACGGGATGAGCAGTTCTTC

V: TRBV16
J: TRBJ2-1
size: -
D: TRBD2
CDR3: CASSQLSSGRRNEQFF
DNA: TGTGCCAGCAGCCAATTATCTAGCGGGAGACGGAATGAGCAGTTCTTC

V: TRBV5-4
J: TRBJ1-1
size: -
D: -
CDR3: CASSQHEGYGGTEAFF
DNA: TGTGCCAGCAGCCAGCACGAGGGGTATGGGGGAACTGAAGCTTTCTTT

V: TRBV7-2
J: TRBJ2-3
size: -
D: -
CDR3: CASSLGLSIDTQYF
DNA: TGTGCCAGCAGCTTAGGGCTCTCTATAGATACGCAGTATTTT

V: TRBV6-1
J: TRBJ2-3
size: -
D: -
CDR3: CASSEISDTQYF
DNA: TGTGCCAGCAGTGAAATCTCGGATACGCAGTATTTT

V: TRBV5-4
J: TRBJ2-7
size: -
D: -
CDR3: CASSWVGSPYEQYF
DNA: TGTGCCAGCAGCTGGGTGGGCAGCCCATACGAGCAGTACTTC

V: TRBV4-1
J: TRBJ2-7
size: -
D: -
CDR3: CASSQVASVGSYEQYF
DNA: TGCGCCAGCAGCCAAGTAGCTAGCGTGGGTTCCTACGAGCAGTACTTC

V: TRBV25-1
J: TRBJ1-3
size: -
D: -
CDR3: CASKGRRSGNTIYF
DNA: TGTGCCAGCAAAGGCAGACGCTCTGGAAACACCATATATTTT

V: TRBV10-1
J: TRBJ1-1
size: once
D: TRBD1
CDR3: CASKGTADQDTEAFF
DNA: TGCGCCAGCAAAGGGACAGCCGATCAGGACACTGAAGCTTTCTTT

V: TRBV7-2
J: TRBJ2-2
size: -
D: TRBD2
CDR3: CASSLTSGTTTGELFF
DNA: TGTGCCAGCAGCTTAACTAGCGGGACCACCACCGGGGAGCTGTTTTTT

V: TRBV6-4
J: TRBJ2-1
size: -
D: TRBD2
CDR3: CASSEEALANNEQFF
DNA: TGTGCCAGCAGTGAGGAGGCACTAGCGAACAATGAGCAGTTCTTC

V: TRBV6-6
J: TRBJ1-5
size: -
D: TRBD1
CDR3: CASRNGQGNQPQHF
DNA: TGTGCCAGCAGAAACGGACAGGGCAATCAGCCCCAGCATTTT

V: TRBV7-9
J: TRBJ1-3
size: -
D: TRBD1
CDR3: CASSLGDRGLRNTIYF
DNA: TGTGCCAGCAGCTTAGGGGACAGGGGGCTTCGAAACACCATATATTTT

V: TRBV30
J: TRBJ1-4
size: -
D: -
CDR3: CAWSQNNEKLFF
DNA: TGTGCCTGGAGTCAAAATAATGAAAAACTGTTTTTT

V: TRBV18
J: TRBJ1-2
size: -
D: -
CDR3: CASTENHGSAFNYGYTF
DNA: TGTGCCAGCACCGAAAACCACGGTTCAGCGTTTAACTATGGCTACACCTTC

V: TRBV10-3
J: TRBJ2-1
size: -
D: TRBD1
CDR3: CAISNFQTGDNRYNEQFF
DNA: TGTGCCATCAGTAACTTTCAGACAGGGGATAACAGGTACAATGAGCAGTTCTTC

V: TRBV5-1
J: TRBJ2-7
size: -
D: TRBD2
CDR3: CASSDETGGVYEQYF
DNA: TGCGCCAGCAGCGATGAGACGGGAGGGGTCTACGAGCAGTACTTC

V: TRBV6-6
J: TRBJ1-1
size: -
D: TRBD1
CDR3: CASSLVRGRRTEAFF
DNA: TGTGCCAGCAGTTTGGTGAGGGGGCGAAGGACTGAAGCTTTCTTT

V: TRBV10-2
J: TRBJ1-1
size: -
D: TRBD1
CDR3: CASSDPHTTGLRTEAFF
DNA: TGCGCCAGCAGTGACCCTCACACGACAGGGTTGAGGACTGAAGCTTTCTTT

V: TRBV5-6
J: TRBJ1-5
size: -
D: TRBD1
CDR3: CASSRTGAGGNQPQHF
DNA: TGTGCCAGCAGCCGCACAGGGGCGGGAGGCAATCAGCCCCAGCATTTT

V: TRBV27
J: TRBJ1-2
size: -
D: -
CDR3: CASSPNWERRGYTF
DNA: TGTGCCAGCAGTCCTAACTGGGAGAGAAGGGGCTACACCTTC

V: TRBV15
J: TRBJ2-1
size: -
D: TRBD1
CDR3: CATSRGGTGGIHEQFF
DNA: TGTGCCACCAGCAGAGGGGGGACAGGGGGAATCCATGAGCAGTTCTTC

V: TRBV5-8
J: TRBJ2-3
size: -
D: -
CDR3: CASRPGLISTDTQYF
DNA: TGTGCCAGCAGACCCGGCTTGATTAGCACAGATACGCAGTATTTT

V: TRBV18
J: TRBJ1-4
size: -
D: -
CDR3: CASSPRPGSENEKLFF
DNA: TGTGCCAGCTCACCACGACCTGGTTCGGAGAATGAAAAACTGTTTTTT

V: TRBV5-5
J: TRBJ2-1
size: -
D: -
CDR3: CASIPPASYNEQFF
DNA: TGTGCCAGCATTCCCCCAGCCTCCTACAATGAGCAGTTCTTC

V: TRBV10-3
J: TRBJ2-3
size: -
D: -
CDR3: CASLWEEADTQYF
DNA: TGTGCCTCGCTCTGGGAGGAGGCAGATACGCAGTATTTT

V: TRBV10-3
J: TRBJ2-7
size: -
D: -
CDR3: CAIQSAVNSYEQYF
DNA: TGTGCCATCCAAAGCGCCGTGAACTCCTACGAGCAGTACTTC

V: TRBV28
J: TRBJ2-3
size: -
D: TRBD1
CDR3: CASSLQGAGTDTQYF
DNA: TGTGCCAGCAGTTTGCAGGGGGCAGGGACAGATACGCAGTATTTT

V: TRBV5-1
J: TRBJ2-2
size: -
D: TRBD2
CDR3: CASSLSASGRGELFF
DNA: TGCGCCAGCAGCTTGTCGGCTAGCGGGAGAGGGGAGCTGTTTTTT

V: TRBV18
J: TRBJ1-1
size: -
D: -
CDR3: CASSPGRAEAFF
DNA: TGTGCCAGCTCACCAGGTCGGGCTGAAGCTTTCTTT

V: TRBV6-4
J: TRBJ2-5
size: -
D: TRBD1
CDR3: CASSPTGGGGETQYF
DNA: TGTGCCAGCAGCCCCACAGGGGGCGGCGGAGAGACCCAGTACTTC

V: TRBV14
J: TRBJ2-3
size: -
D: -
CDR3: CASSQDRRSTDTQYF
DNA: TGTGCCAGCAGCCAAGACAGGAGAAGCACAGATACGCAGTATTTT

V: TRBV4-2
J: TRBJ2-3
size: -
D: TRBD2
CDR3: CASSRERESTDTQYF
DNA: TGTGCCAGCAGCCGAGAGCGGGAGAGCACAGATACGCAGTATTTT

V: TRBV28
J: TRBJ2-5
size: -
D: -
CDR3: CASLGGLRGETQYF
DNA: TGTGCCAGCCTTGGGGGTTTGAGGGGAGAGACCCAGTACTTC

V: TRBV5-1
J: TRBJ2-1
size: -
D: TRBD1
CDR3: CASSLGGTDYNEQFF
DNA: TGCGCCAGCAGCTTGGGAGGGACAGACTACAATGAGCAGTTCTTC

V: TRBV6-5
J: TRBJ2-7
size: -
D: -
CDR3: CASSYSRVEGSEQYF
DNA: TGTGCCAGCAGTTACTCGAGGGTTGAAGGCTCCGAGCAGTACTTC

V: TRBV6-6
J: TRBJ2-7
size: -
D: TRBD2
CDR3: CASRGTSVSYEQYF
DNA: TGTGCCAGCAGGGGGACTAGCGTTTCCTACGAGCAGTACTTC

V: TRBV27
J: TRBJ1-4
size: -
D: -
CDR3: CASSLSTGPNEKLFF
DNA: TGTGCCAGCAGTTTATCAACAGGGCCTAATGAAAAACTGTTTTTT

V: TRBV6-1
J: TRBJ2-7
size: -
D: -
CDR3: CASSERQVYEQYF
DNA: TGTGCCAGCAGTGAAAGACAGGTCTACGAGCAGTACTTC

V: TRBV7-2
J: TRBJ2-7
size: -
D: TRBD1
CDR3: CASSLRPRDRLYEQYF
DNA: TGTGCCAGCAGCTTGAGGCCCCGGGACAGGTTATACGAGCAGTACTTC